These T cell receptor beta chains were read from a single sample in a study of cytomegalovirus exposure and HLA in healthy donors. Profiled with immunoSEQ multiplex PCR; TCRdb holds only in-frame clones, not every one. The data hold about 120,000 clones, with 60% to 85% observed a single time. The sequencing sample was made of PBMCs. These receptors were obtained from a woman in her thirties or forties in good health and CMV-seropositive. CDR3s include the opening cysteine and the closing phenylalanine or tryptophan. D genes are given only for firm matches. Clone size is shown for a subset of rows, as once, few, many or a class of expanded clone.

TGTGCCAGCTCACCCGCGACGGAGTATGGCTACACCTTC CASSPATEYGYTF NA NA TRBJ1-2 TRBV18
TGTGCCTGGTCTAGCGGGAGCACAGATACGCAGTATTTT CAWSSGSTDTQYF NA TRBD2 TRBJ2-3 TRBV30
TGTGCCAGTAGTCCCGTGGCCAGGGCAGGTACTGAAGCTTTCTTT CASSPVARAGTEAFF NA NA TRBJ1-1 TRBV19
TGTGCCAGCAGCTTGGCTGGGACAGGGGGCTACACCTTC CASSLAGTGGYTF NA TRBD1 TRBJ1-2 TRBV5-4
TGTGCCTGGAGTCAGGGACTAGCGGGGGGAAATGAGCAGTTCTTC CAWSQGLAGGNEQFF NA TRBD2 TRBJ2-1 TRBV30
TGTGCCAGCAGTGAAGCTACAGGGCGTGAGCAGTTCTTC CASSEATGREQFF few NA TRBJ2-1 TRBV2
TGTGCCAGCAAACAGGGCCTACCGGGGGAGCAGTACTTC CASKQGLPGEQYF NA NA TRBJ2-7 TRBV6-1
TGTGCCAGCAGTTTCGACAGGGGGCTTGGCTACACCTTC CASSFDRGLGYTF NA TRBD1 TRBJ1-2 TRBV27
TGTGCCAGCAAGGGAGGCATCTCTGGGGCCAACGTCCTGACTTTC CASKGGISGANVLTF few NA TRBJ2-6 TRBV2
TGTGCCAGCAGTCCCGGGGAGGCGGGGGCCTACGAGCAGTACTTC CASSPGEAGAYEQYF NA TRBD2 TRBJ2-7 TRBV6-5
TGTGCCAGCAGTTTCAGTGTGAACACTGAAGCTTTCTTT CASSFSVNTEAFF NA NA TRBJ1-1 TRBV2
TGTGCCAGCAGTACAGGGTTGGCTGGAAACACCATATATTTT CASSTGLAGNTIYF NA NA TRBJ1-3 TRBV6-5
TGTGCCAGCAGGCCGGGAGGGGGAAGCTCCTACGAGCAGTACTTC CASRPGGGSSYEQYF NA TRBD2 TRBJ2-7 TRBV6-6
TGTGCCTGGACTAGCGGGAGATTTGAGCAGTTCTTC CAWTSGRFEQFF once TRBD2 TRBJ2-1 TRBV30
TGCGCCAGCCGACAGGGGGCTGGAAACACCATATATTTT CASRQGAGNTIYF NA TRBD1 TRBJ1-3 TRBV10-2
TGTGCCAGCAGCTCCGGGACTAGCGGGCTCCGGGGGACCCAGTACTTC CASSSGTSGLRGTQYF NA TRBD2 TRBJ2-5 TRBV7-2
TGTGCCAGTCTCAGGAGGGGGCTCACTGAAGCTTTCTTT CASLRRGLTEAFF NA TRBD1 TRBJ1-1 TRBV19
TGCGCCAGCAGCTTGGATCCGGGGGGGAACACCGGGGAGCTGTTTTTT CASSLDPGGNTGELFF NA TRBD2 TRBJ2-2 TRBV5-1
TGCGCCAGCAGCCGAGGTACGGGTAACTCCTACGAGCAGTACTTC CASSRGTGNSYEQYF NA NA TRBJ2-7 TRBV4-1
TGTGCCAGCAGCTCGGGTCCTAGCGGGAGTCTGGCGGCCTCTGGGGCCAACGTCCTGACTTTC CASSSGPSGSLAASGANVLTF NA TRBD2 TRBJ2-6 TRBV27
TGTGCCAGTAGTATAGTTGGCCTAGCGTCGAATGAGCAGTTCTTC CASSIVGLASNEQFF NA NA TRBJ2-1 TRBV19
TGCAGTGCTTGGGACTTGGAGGCTTTCTTT CSAWDLEAFF NA NA TRBJ1-1 TRBV20-1